Below, one T cell receptor (beta chain) is given with its context. Antigen unknown. This specimen belongs to a study of human CD8 memory T cell subsets. CDR1 SGHNT and CDR2 YENEEA come from the germline V gene. The CDR3 runs to 12 residues. Total CD8+ T cells underwent enrichment via negative magnetic separation. Duplicate vials holding 150,000 sorted CD8+ T cells per subset yielded the RNA. UMI-labeled 5' RACE was used to make TCR beta libraries. TCRdb re-called the 5' RACE reads and shows each CDR3 protein once, DNA omitted. The listing records about 5,100 distinct CDR3 sequences. Points from the study as a whole: Precursor exhausted and stem-like memory T cell repertoires shared minimal overlap.

The chain carries TRBV11-3 and TRBJ2-7; TCRdb's assignment of TRBD1 cannot be checked, as there is no DNA. The specimen was CD8+ T cells from PBMCs. The receptor's source is a human donor in good health. CDR3 loop: CATGAGGVEQYF.